One and the same sample provided the 14 T cell receptor beta chains below, sequenced in a study of blood T cell repertoires in COVID-19. The data were produced by immunoSEQ multiplex PCR, yet TCRdb's version contains in-frame clones alone and is incomplete. This table holds roughly 250,000 clones, 85% found once. The sequencing sample was made of peripheral blood. The receptors come from a man aged 35 to 55 with acute or convalescent COVID-19.

J is TRBJ2-1 and V is TRBV7-2; D might be TRBD2 (6 bases). This CDR3 region has 15 residues. Germline CDR1 and CDR2: SGHTA and FQGNSA. Trimming stripped 3 bases from V and 4 bases from J, with 13 bases between. The CDR3 reads CASSFAGRWYNEQFF. The CDR3 nucleotides are TGTGCCAGCAGCTTTGCAGGGAGGTGGTACAATGAGCAGTTCTTC.

The rearrangement joins TRBV6-5 to TRBJ2-3; 10 bases map to TRBD2. J was trimmed by 10 bases and V by 2 bases; bases with no gene match: 9. The CDR3 loop spans 15 amino acids. Germline CDR1 reads MNHEY; CDR2 reads SVGAGI. This CDR3 reads CASSYPASGGSAQYF. The CDR3 bases are TGTGCCAGCAGTTACCCGGCTAGCGGGGGTTCGGCGCAGTATTTT.

This clone was counted between two and nine times. The rearrangement joins TRBV18 to TRBJ1-5; the D gene is possibly TRBD1 (5 bases). Germline V gene lookup returns CDR1 KGHSH and CDR2 LQKENI. V lost 3 bases, J lost 4 bases, and 10 bases lay in between. This CDR3 comprises 14 residues. DNA of the CDR3: TGTGCCAGCTCACCGGGACGGGGGAATCAGCCCCAGCATTTT. Residues: CASSPGRGNQPQHF.

The V call is TRBV3-1 (or the pseudogene TRBV3-2), the J call TRBJ2-7; 7 nucleotides line up with TRBD2. Germline lookup yields CDR1 LGHDT and CDR2 YNNKEL (reference sequence). The CDR3 totals 16 residues. With 1 base clipped from V and 5 bases from J, the junction kept 11 bases outside the gene matches. The CDR3 sequence: CASSQGAPAGRDEQYF. The CDR3 coding sequence is TGTGCCAGCAGCCAAGGCGCCCCGGCGGGGAGGGACGAGCAGTACTTC.

This chain links TRBV2 with TRBJ1-1; weak D call: TRBD1 (6 bases). The CDR3 covers 12 residues. The germline V gene encodes CDR1 SNHLY and CDR2 FYNNEI. V lost 5 bases and J lost 7, with 11 bases in between. The CDR3 coding sequence is TGTGCCAGCAGTTCCGGGACACTTGAAGCTTTCTTT. Translation: CASSSGTLEAFF.

This rearrangement joins TRBV4-1 to TRBJ2-1, with 7 bases lining up with TRBD1. CDR1 and CDR2 from the germline V gene are MGHRA and YSYEKL. The junction had 5 bases not matched to a gene; V was cut back by 3 bases and J by 3 bases. The CDR3 contains 15 residues. CDR3 loop: CASSQGRQGYNEQFF. The CDR3 bases are TGCGCCAGCAGCCAGGGTAGACAGGGCTACAATGAGCAGTTCTTC.

The chain recombines TRBV6-6 with TRBJ2-7; TRBD2 aligns across 7 bases. Germline values: CDR1 MNHNY, CDR2 SVGAGI (reference sequence). The CDR3 is made up of 16 amino acids. J gave up 0 bases and V 2 bases, and 7 bases lay outside the gene matches. CDR3 sequence reads: CASSYVAERGSYEQYF. CDR3 coding DNA: TGTGCCAGCAGTTACGTCGCGGAGCGGGGCTCCTACGAGCAGTACTTC.

V and J are TRBV5-6 and TRBJ1-3; D is perhaps TRBD1 (5 bases). The CDR3 loop spans 16 amino acids. The germline V and J ends were trimmed by 1 base and 0 bases, with 11 bases remaining between them. Germline V gene data show CDR1 as SGHDT and CDR2 as YYEEEE. The CDR3 sequence is CASSLRGGSSGNTIYF. DNA for the CDR3: TGTGCCAGCAGCTTGAGGGGCGGCAGCTCTGGAAACACCATATATTTT.

The gene calls are TRBV9 and TRBJ2-3; D is perhaps TRBD2 (6 bases). Germline V gene sequence: CDR1 SGDLS, CDR2 YYNGEE. V was shortened by 4 bases and J by 6 bases, with 15 bases between the two germline ends. This CDR3 is 14 amino acids long. The DNA for the CDR3 is TGTGCCAGCAGCCGGGACTTCCCCCCGGATACGCAGTATTTT. Translation: CASSRDFPPDTQYF.

The V call is TRBV27, the J call TRBJ2-3, with D tentatively TRBD1 (6 bases). V dropped 3 bases and J dropped 2 bases, with 9 bases sitting between them. Germline V gene data show CDR1 as MNHEY and CDR2 as SMNVEV (reference sequence). The CDR3 has 14 residues. This CDR3 is CASSLRQATDTQYF. In DNA, the CDR3 is TGTGCCAGCAGTTTGCGACAGGCCACAGATACGCAGTATTTT.

V gene TRBV7-2 combines with J gene TRBJ2-7; the D is unclear. The CDR3 sequence is 11 residues long. The germline V and J ends were trimmed by 5 bases and 2 bases, with 4 bases remaining between them. Germline CDR1 and CDR2: SGHTA and FQGNSA. CDR3 protein: CASSLTYEQYF. The CDR3 coding sequence is TGTGCCAGCAGCCTTACCTACGAGCAGTACTTC.

The CDR3 nucleotides read TGTGCCAGCAGCCAAGCTGGGACAGGGATCGAAAAACTGTTTTTT. Translated: CASSQAGTGIEKLFF. The chain has TRBV14 and TRBJ1-4, with TRBD1 identical over 9 bases. The CDR3 runs 15 residues. Germline-derived CDR1 and CDR2 are SGHDN and FVKESK. With 1 base clipped from V and 8 bases from J, the junction kept 5 bases outside the gene matches.

The J gene is TRBJ1-6, the V gene TRBV6-5, with D possibly being TRBD1 (6 bases). Germline V gene sequence: CDR1 MNHEY, CDR2 SVGAGI. The CDR3 runs to 15 residues. V gave up 0 bases and J gave up 10 bases, with 13 bases separating them. The DNA for the CDR3 is TGTGCCAGCAGTTACTCACAGGGACTAGGATCACCCCTCCACTTT. Translating gives CASSYSQGLGSPLHF.

The chain carries TRBV5-1 and TRBJ2-3; the match to TRBD2 covers 10 bases. CDR1 and CDR2 from the germline V gene are SGHRS and YFSETQ. J gave up 2 bases and V 6 bases, and 15 bases lay outside the gene matches. The length of the CDR3 is 18 residues. CDR3 coding DNA: TGCGCCAGCACACGAAGGCTAGCGGGGGAGGGGAACACAGATACGCAGTATTTT. It encodes CASTRRLAGEGNTDTQYF.